The clone carrying this TCR beta chain was counted a few times. The protocol was immunoSEQ multiplex PCR, while the TCRdb copy is restricted to in-frame clones and leaves out a portion. The table records fewer than 95,000 clones, approximately 83% of them present only once. Specified time point: cycle 4 day 1 (C4D1), after 5 to 7 weeks of nivolumab. Each and every patient relapsed after autologous stem cell transplantation, and patients got differing brentuximab vedotin exposure. The sample comes from a study of PD-1 blockade in classical Hodgkin lymphoma. This material consisted of peripheral blood mononuclear cells (PBMCs), taken before the fourth cycle of nivolumab. This TCR derives from a human donor with classical Hodgkin lymphoma.

In DNA form, the CDR3 reads TGTGCCAGCTCGGAGTCGGTGGGCAATCAGCCCCAGCATTTT. Protein sequence: CASSESVGNQPQHF. The chain has TRBV6-1 and TRBJ1-5; no reliable D call. The CDR3 has 14 residues. The germline CDR1 and CDR2 sequences are MNHNS and SASEGT. The V end was cut by 8 bases, the J end by 2 bases, with 13 bases between.